This passage covers 13 T cell receptor beta chains from one sample sequenced in a study of T-cell memory formation after mild COVID-19. Each CDR3 protein gets one entry after TCRdb re-called the 5' RACE reads with MiXCR. The table records about 190,000 distinct CDR3 sequences, 15% to 20% of them present only once. Sequencing used PBMCs or a T cell subset sorted from them (not recorded which). The source of these receptors is an adult woman who had mild COVID-19 (a few samples of this study predate the infection). Cell type and time point are not known.

The chain uses TRBV30 and TRBJ1-2; D may be TRBD1 (6 bases). Deletions cut 4 bases from V and 3 bases from J, with 15 bases between. Germline lookup yields CDR1 GTSNPN and CDR2 SVGIG (reference sequence). CDR3 length: 14 amino acids. The chain's CDR3 is CAWKRQDSDYGYTF. CDR3 DNA sequence: TGTGCCTGGAAAAGACAGGATTCGGACTATGGCTACACCTTC.

The chain joins TRBV6-5 to TRBJ1-1, with a tentative D call TRBD1 (5 bases). V was shortened by 0 bases and J by 11 bases, with 16 bases between the two germline ends. The CDR3 loop spans 14 amino acids. Germline loops: CDR1 MNHEY, CDR2 SVGAGI. The CDR3 DNA reads TGTGCCAGCAGTTACTCGAGGGGAGGGTCCGGGGCTTTCTTT. This encodes CASSYSRGGSGAFF.

J is TRBJ1-2 and V is TRBV12-3 or TRBV12-4; 7 bases fit TRBD1. Trimming at V came to 7 bases and at J to 4 bases, leaving 9 bases not matched to a gene. The CDR3 spans 14 residues. The CDR3 is CASNRLGQLYGYTF. The CDR3 DNA reads as TGTGCCAGCAACCGATTGGGACAGCTCTATGGCTACACCTTC.

This clonotype was observed a few times. The chain has TRBV20-1 and TRBJ2-7; 10 positions match TRBD1. Germline V gene data show CDR1 as DFQATT and CDR2 as SNEGSKA (reference sequence). This CDR3 contains 14 residues. J gave up 1 base and V 1 base, and 1 base lay outside the gene matches. The DNA for the CDR3 is TGCAGTGCTAGAGGGGGACAGGGGTCCTACGAGCAGTACTTC. It yields the protein CSARGGQGSYEQYF.

Ten or more counts support this clonotype. The chain uses TRBV20-1 and TRBJ2-6, with D possibly being TRBD1 (5 bases). Germline CDR1 reads DFQATT; CDR2 reads SNEGSKA (reference sequence). The CDR3 consists of 13 residues. Trimming shortened V by 7 bases and J by 4 bases, and 11 bases separated the two germline ends. The CDR3 DNA reads TGCAGTGGTAGGGGCTCAGGGGCCAACGTCCTGACTTTC. Translated, it gives CSGRGSGANVLTF.

V and J are TRBV12-3 or TRBV12-4 and TRBJ1-1; D unresolved. The CDR3 contains 14 residues. Trimming stripped 1 base from V and 4 bases from J, with 10 bases between. CDR3 in DNA: TGTGCCAGCAGTTTAGGGATGGAGGGCACTGAAGCTTTCTTT. Protein: CASSLGMEGTEAFF.

V is TRBV12-3 or TRBV12-4 and J is TRBJ2-1, with D unclear. Trimming took 7 bases from V and 6 from J, leaving 13 bases between them. The CDR3 is 13 amino acids. The CDR3 DNA is TGTGCCAGCAATCGTCGCCTAGGCAATGAGCAGTTCTTC. Translating gives CASNRRLGNEQFF.

This clonotype occurred a few times. J is TRBJ2-2 and V is TRBV6-5; D not certain. Trimming removed 6 bases at V and 0 bases at J, with 11 bases between. Germline V gene data show CDR1 as MNHEY and CDR2 as SVGAGI. This CDR3 comprises 15 residues. CDR3 bases: TGTGCCAGCAGCCCCTCAGCCGCGAACACCGGGGAGCTGTTTTTT. It specifies CASSPSAANTGELFF.

This clonotype was detected only a few times. The chain couples TRBV18 to TRBJ2-7, with 8 positions matching TRBD1. The ends lost 3 bases at V and 4 bases at J; junction bases unmatched: 8. The CDR3 runs to 15 residues. Germline-derived CDR1 and CDR2 are KGHSH and LQKENI. In nucleotides, the CDR3 is TGTGCCAGCTCACCGCCGGGACAGGCTCGATACGAGCAGTACTTC. As protein: CASSPPGQARYEQYF.

This clonotype was observed a few times. This sequence joins TRBV6-5 and TRBJ2-1; D is undetermined. Germline CDR1 MNHEY, CDR2 SVGAGI. Trimming took 10 bases from V and 9 from J, leaving 13 bases between them. This CDR3 has 11 residues. CDR3 coding DNA: TGTGCCACCTCAGACTTGGGTGAGCAGTTCTTC. Amino acid sequence: CATSDLGEQFF.

This clonotype was counted ten times or more. V gene TRBV12-3 or TRBV12-4 combines with J gene TRBJ2-1, with TRBD2 identical over 12 bases. This CDR3 region has 16 residues. With 5 bases clipped from V and 5 bases from J, the junction kept 7 bases outside the gene matches. The CDR3 nucleotides are TGTGCCAGCAGTCTCCGGACTAGCGGGAAGCACAATGAGCAGTTCTTC. Translated, it gives CASSLRTSGKHNEQFF.

This sequence joins TRBV7-6 and TRBJ2-2; TRBD2 matches at 12 bases. The CDR3 is made up of 18 amino acids. V lost 2 bases, J lost 0 bases, and 4 bases stayed unmatched. CDR1 SGHVS and CDR2 FNYEAQ come from the germline V gene. CDR3 DNA sequence: TGTGCCAGCAGCTTAAGACTAGCGGGGGTGCCGAACACCGGGGAGCTGTTTTTT. Translated, it gives CASSLRLAGVPNTGELFF.

This clonotype has more than one count but fewer than ten. The chain is built from TRBV7-2 and TRBJ2-3; a possible D gene is TRBD2 (5 bases). This CDR3 spans 14 amino acids. V was shortened by 1 base and J by 10 bases, with 15 bases between the two germline ends. In germline, CDR1 is SGHTA, CDR2 FQGNSA. The CDR3 reads CASSLGTIRDPQYF. The CDR3 bases are TGTGCCAGCAGCTTAGGAACCATACGGGATCCGCAGTATTTT.